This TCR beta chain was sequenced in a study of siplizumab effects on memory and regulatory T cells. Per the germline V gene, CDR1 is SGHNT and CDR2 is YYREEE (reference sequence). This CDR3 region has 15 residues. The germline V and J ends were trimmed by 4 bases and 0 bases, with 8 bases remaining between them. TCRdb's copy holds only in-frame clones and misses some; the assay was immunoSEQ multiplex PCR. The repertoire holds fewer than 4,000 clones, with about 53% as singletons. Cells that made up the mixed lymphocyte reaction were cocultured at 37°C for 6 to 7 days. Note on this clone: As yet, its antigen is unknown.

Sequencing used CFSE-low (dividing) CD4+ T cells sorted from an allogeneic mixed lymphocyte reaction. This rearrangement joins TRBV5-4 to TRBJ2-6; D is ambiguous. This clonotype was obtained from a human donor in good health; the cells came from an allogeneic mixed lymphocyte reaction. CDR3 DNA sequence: TGTGCCAGCAGCCCGTACCCCTCTGGGGCCAACGTCCTGACTTTC. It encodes CASSPYPSGANVLTF.